This T cell receptor (beta chain) comes out of a study of blood T cell repertoires in COVID-19. Study information: Acute and convalescent COVID-19 specimens originated in the United States, Italy and Spain. Sources were T cells, B-cell-depleted T cells, or PBMCs; the material itself was cDNA or gDNA.

Authors' data handling: Using reference gene primer amplification, nucleated cell counts were estimated. Sequencing used immunoSEQ multiplex PCR; TCRdb keeps in-frame clones, though not all of them. Clone size and V and J calls were adopted from that table, with D and trimming inferred from the DNA. The table shows 130,000 to 150,000 clones, with around four fifths occurring only once. Between the trimmed V and J ends, which lost 11 bases and 2 bases, there was a span of 22 bases. CDR1 and CDR2 (germline): MGHDK, SYGVNS. The length of the CDR3 is 15 residues. Sequences were obtained from peripheral blood. This TCR derives from a human donor in a cohort sampled during active COVID-19. The genes are TRBV25-1 and TRBJ2-7, with D unclear. This chain's CDR3 is CAPNRCRHTPYEQYV. The CDR3 bases are TGTGCCCCCAATCGGTGCAGGCATACGCCCTACGAGCAGTACGTC.